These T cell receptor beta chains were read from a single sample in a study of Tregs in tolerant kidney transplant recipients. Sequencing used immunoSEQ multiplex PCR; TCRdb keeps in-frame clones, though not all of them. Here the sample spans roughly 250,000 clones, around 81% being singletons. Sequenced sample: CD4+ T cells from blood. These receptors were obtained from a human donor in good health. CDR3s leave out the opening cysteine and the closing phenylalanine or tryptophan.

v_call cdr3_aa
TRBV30 AWSRQGHEQY
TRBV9 ASSLGQDLSYEQY
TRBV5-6 ASSFSDRIYGYT
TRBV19 ASSSQRLAKNIQY
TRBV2 ASNGRPTDTQY
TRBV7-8 ASSLPRLAAGEQY
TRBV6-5 ASSSLGTGGREKLF
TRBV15 ATSRSSAGGPYEQY
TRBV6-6 ASSYVQGDNQPQH
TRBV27 ASSPRTSGVGDTQY
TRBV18 ASSPPSGTGGNIQY
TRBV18 ASSPPNPLTDTQY
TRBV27 ASSSFSGTGSYEQY
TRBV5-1 ASSLGTNSNQPQH
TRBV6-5 ASSSRGTDTQY
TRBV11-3 ASSPGLAGESRDEQF